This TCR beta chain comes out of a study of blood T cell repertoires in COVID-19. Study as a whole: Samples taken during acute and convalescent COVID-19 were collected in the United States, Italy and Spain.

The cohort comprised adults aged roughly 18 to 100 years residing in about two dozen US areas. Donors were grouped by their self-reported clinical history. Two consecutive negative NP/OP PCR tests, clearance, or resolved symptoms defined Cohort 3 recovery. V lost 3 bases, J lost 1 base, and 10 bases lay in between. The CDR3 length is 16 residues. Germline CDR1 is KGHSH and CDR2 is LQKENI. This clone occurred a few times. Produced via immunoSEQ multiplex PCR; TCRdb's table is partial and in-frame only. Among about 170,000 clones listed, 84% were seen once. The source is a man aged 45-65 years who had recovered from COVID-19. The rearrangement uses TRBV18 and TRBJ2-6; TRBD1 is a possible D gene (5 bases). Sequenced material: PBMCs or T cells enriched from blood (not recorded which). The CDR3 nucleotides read TGTGCCAGCTCACCGGAACAGGATTCTGGGGCCAACGTCCTGACTTTC. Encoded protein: CASSPEQDSGANVLTF.